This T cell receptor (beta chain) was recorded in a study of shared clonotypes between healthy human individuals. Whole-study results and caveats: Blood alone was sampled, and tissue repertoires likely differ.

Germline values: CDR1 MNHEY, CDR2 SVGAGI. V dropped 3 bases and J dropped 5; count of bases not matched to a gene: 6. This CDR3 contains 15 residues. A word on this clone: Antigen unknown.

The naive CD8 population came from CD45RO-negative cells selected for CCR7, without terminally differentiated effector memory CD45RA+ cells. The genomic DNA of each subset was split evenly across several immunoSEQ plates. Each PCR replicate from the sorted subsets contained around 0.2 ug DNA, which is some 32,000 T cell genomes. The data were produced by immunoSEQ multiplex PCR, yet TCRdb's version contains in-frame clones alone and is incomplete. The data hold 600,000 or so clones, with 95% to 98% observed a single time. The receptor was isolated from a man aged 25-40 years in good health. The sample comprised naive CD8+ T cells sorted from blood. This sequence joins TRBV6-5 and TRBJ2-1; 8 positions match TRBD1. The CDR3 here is CASSYSTGVNNEQFF. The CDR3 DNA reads TGTGCCAGCAGTTATTCGACAGGGGTTAACAATGAGCAGTTCTTC.